Listed below are T cell receptor beta chains from one sample, sequenced in a study of metastatic and nonmetastatic thyroid tumors. With MiXCR, TCRdb reprocessed the PCR reads. The sample lists roughly 89,000 clones, approximately 12% seen once, with around 9% in the top ten. Input material: tumor tissue. Source of these receptors: a female donor with papillary thyroid cancer or a benign thyroid nodule (not recorded which). Some clones in this sample may be carry-over from other donors' samples. Both conserved end residues are part of each CDR3. A D gene is named only where the DNA matches it firmly. Some rows mark clone size as missing; the rest say once, few, many or name a class of expanded clone.

d_call j_call clone_size v_call cdr3_aa cdr3_nt
TRBD1 TRBJ2-3 many TRBV10-3 CATFPVSDRVADTQYF TGTGCCACTTTTCCGGTTTCTGACAGGGTCGCAGATACGCAGTATTTT
NA TRBJ1-1 many TRBV28 CASKRNTEAFF TGTGCCAGCAAACGGAACACTGAAGCTTTCTTT
NA TRBJ2-1 many TRBV4-1 CASSQEPARQDEQFF TGCGCCAGCAGCCAAGAACCCGCTAGGCAAGATGAGCAGTTCTTC
NA TRBJ1-1 many TRBV6-1 CASSDKGGNEAFF TGTGCCAGCAGTGACAAGGGGGGTAATGAAGCTTTCTTT
TRBD2 TRBJ2-7 many TRBV18 CASSPPLAGSSYEQYF TGTGCCAGCTCACCACCCCTAGCGGGAAGCTCCTACGAGCAGTACTTC
TRBD1 TRBJ2-7 many TRBV12-3/TRBV12-4 CASSWTGGSYEQYF TGTGCCAGCAGTTGGACAGGAGGATCCTACGAGCAGTACTTC
NA TRBJ1-4 NA TRBV28 CASSLTFRGIASEKLFF TGTGCCAGCAGTTTAACCTTTCGGGGGATTGCGAGTGAAAAACTGTTTTTT
NA TRBJ2-3 many TRBV2 CASSQVKDTQYF TGTGCCAGCAGTCAAGTCAAAGATACGCAGTATTTT
NA TRBJ2-7 many TRBV7-8 CASSLGSGFYF TGTGCCAGCAGCTTAGGATCCGGGTTTTACTTC
NA TRBJ2-1 many TRBV6-5 CASSYSSYNEQFF TGTGCCAGCAGTTACTCCTCTTACAATGAGCAGTTCTTC
NA TRBJ2-1 many TRBV5-1 CASTPLRGYNEQFF TGCGCCAGCACCCCCCTGCGGGGATACAATGAGCAGTTCTTC
NA TRBJ2-3 many TRBV7-2 CASSLKGGTQYF TGTGCCAGCAGCTTAAAGGGGGGTACGCAGTATTTT
NA TRBJ2-7 many TRBV2 CASSVRPHSYEQYF TGTGCCAGCAGTGTTCGGCCGCATTCCTACGAGCAGTACTTC
NA TRBJ2-2 many TRBV3-1 CASSRQAGELFF TGTGCCAGCAGCCGACAAGCCGGGGAGCTGTTTTTT
NA TRBJ1-1 many TRBV3-1 CASRELGKNTEAFF TGTGCCAGCAGGGAGTTGGGCAAGAACACTGAAGCTTTCTTT
TRBD1 TRBJ1-5 many TRBV28 CASSSRQGLSGNQPQHF TGTGCCAGCAGTTCCCGACAGGGGTTAAGCGGCAATCAGCCCCAGCATTTT
NA TRBJ2-6 many TRBV7-9 CASSLVSGANVLTF TGTGCCAGCAGCTTAGTCAGTGGGGCCAACGTCCTGACTTTC
TRBD2 TRBJ2-5 NA TRBV4-1 CASSQGASGRAETQYF TGCGCCAGCAGCCAGGGGGCTAGCGGGAGGGCAGAGACCCAGTACTTC
TRBD2 TRBJ2-1 many TRBV7-7 CASSQPRAGGGGEQFF TGTGCCAGCAGCCAGCCGAGAGCGGGAGGGGGGGGTGAGCAGTTCTTC
NA TRBJ2-3 NA TRBV18 CTSSPLEEQYF TGTACCAGCTCGCCTCTCGAAGAGCAGTATTTT
NA TRBJ1-2 many TRBV6-1 CASTKSGDPTGYTF TGTGCCAGTACGAAGAGCGGTGACCCGACTGGCTACACCTTC
NA TRBJ2-5 NA TRBV5-6 CASSFNRLSGRKETQYF TGTGCCAGCAGCTTTAATCGGCTATCGGGACGGAAGGAGACCCAGTACTTC
NA TRBJ2-5 many TRBV18 CASSPTRTGPGQTQYF TGTGCCAGCTCACCAACAAGGACGGGACCAGGACAGACCCAGTACTTC
TRBD2 TRBJ2-7 NA TRBV20-1 CIASNHGTSGRHDQYF TGCATTGCTAGTAACCATGGGACTAGCGGGAGACACGATCAGTACTTC
TRBD1 TRBJ1-1 many TRBV20-1 CSARWTGGTEAFF TGCAGTGCTAGATGGACAGGGGGCACTGAAGCTTTCTTT
NA TRBJ2-3 few TRBV6-2/TRBV6-3 CASNGRSDGSRFTDTQYF TGTGCCAGCAATGGAAGGTCGGATGGGTCTAGGTTCACAGATACGCAGTATTTT
NA TRBJ2-3 NA TRBV7-2 CVSRMRGSTDTQYF TGTGTCAGCAGAATGCGGGGCAGCACAGATACGCAGTATTTT
TRBD1 TRBJ2-7 many TRBV27 CASSFQGAGEQYF TGTGCCAGCAGTTTTCAGGGGGCTGGCGAGCAGTACTTC
NA TRBJ1-5 NA TRBV6-1 CASMWDGNQPQHF TGTGCCAGCATGTGGGATGGCAATCAGCCCCAGCATTTT
NA TRBJ2-5 NA TRBV5-4 CASSIGTAKETQYF TGTGCCAGCAGCATCGGGACCGCAAAAGAGACCCAGTACTTC
NA TRBJ1-6 NA TRBV5-1 CASSYSGTDSPLHF TGCGCCAGCAGCTACTCAGGGACTGATTCACCCCTCCACTTT
NA TRBJ2-5 many TRBV19 CASSIGGKGETQYF TGTGCCAGTAGTATCGGGGGTAAGGGGGAGACCCAGTACTTC
TRBD2 TRBJ2-3 few TRBV30 CAWDPAGTDTQYF TGTGCCTGGGACCCAGCGGGGACAGATACGCAGTATTTT
TRBD1 TRBJ1-1 few TRBV19 CASSRTGQVGTEAFF TGTGCCAGTAGTCGGACCGGACAGGTCGGTACTGAAGCTTTCTTT
TRBD1 TRBJ2-1 many TRBV30 CAWVPGQGVNEQFF TGTGCCTGGGTACCGGGACAGGGGGTCAATGAGCAGTTCTTC
NA TRBJ1-2 many TRBV7-9 CASSLAGYGYTF TGTGCCAGCAGCTTAGCAGGGTATGGCTACACCTTC
NA TRBJ2-5 many TRBV20-1 CSASALAGGIRETQYF TGCAGTGCTAGTGCCCTAGCAGGAGGTATACGGGAGACCCAGTACTTC
TRBD2 TRBJ2-7 NA TRBV20-1 CSVREWGGLAGPYEQYF TGCAGTGTTAGAGAATGGGGGGGACTAGCGGGCCCCTACGAGCAGTACTTC
NA TRBJ2-1 few TRBV5-5 CASSLVVKDNEQFF TGTGCCAGCAGCTTGGTAGTCAAGGACAATGAGCAGTTCTTC
NA TRBJ2-7 many TRBV7-9 CASRIGGGEQYF TGTGCCAGCAGAATAGGGGGGGGGGAGCAGTACTTC
TRBD1 TRBJ1-1 many TRBV2 CASSEASGQGGAEAFF TGTGCCAGCAGTGAAGCATCGGGACAGGGGGGGGCTGAAGCTTTCTTT
NA TRBJ1-2 many TRBV19 CASSIDGGGYVYGYTF TGTGCCAGTAGTATAGACGGCGGGGGTTATGTTTATGGCTACACCTTC
NA TRBJ1-5 NA TRBV6-1 CASSTGRGYSNQPQHF TGTGCCAGCAGTACCGGGCGCGGTTATAGCAATCAGCCCCAGCATTTT
NA TRBJ2-6 many TRBV28 CASTPSGPRLSSGANVLTF TGTGCCAGCACCCCTTCGGGCCCCCGCCTAAGCTCTGGGGCCAACGTCCTGACTTTC
TRBD2 TRBJ2-1 NA TRBV12-3/TRBV12-4 CARSTVPGTSESEQFF TGTGCCAGAAGCACGGTCCCCGGGACTAGTGAATCGGAGCAGTTCTTC
TRBD1 TRBJ2-7 NA TRBV11-3 CASSLDPGTVVNEQYF TGTGCCAGCAGCTTAGATCCCGGGACAGTGGTGAACGAGCAGTACTTC
NA TRBJ1-2 many TRBV6-1 CASRSLLFGYTF TGTGCCAGCAGGTCCCTCCTGTTTGGCTACACCTTC
TRBD2 TRBJ2-2 many TRBV5-1 CASSRAGGTGELFF TGCGCCAGCTCAAGGGCGGGAGGCACCGGGGAGCTGTTTTTT
NA TRBJ2-7 NA TRBV20-1 CSDLTGTSYEQYF TGCAGTGACCTGACGGGGACTTCCTACGAGCAGTACTTC
NA TRBJ1-3 many TRBV3-1 CASSRSGNTIYF TGTGCCAGCAGCCGCTCTGGAAACACCATATATTTT
NA TRBJ2-2 many TRBV2 CASSARDGELFF TGTGCCAGCAGTGCCCGGGATGGGGAGCTGTTTTTT
TRBD1 TRBJ1-1 few TRBV30 CAWSVSRGLLTEAFF TGTGCCTGGAGTGTATCCAGGGGGCTGCTAACTGAAGCTTTCTTT
NA TRBJ1-4 NA TRBV5-1 CASSLGFRGGEKLFF TGCGCCAGCAGCTTGGGGTTCCGGGGGGGCGAAAAACTGTTTTTT